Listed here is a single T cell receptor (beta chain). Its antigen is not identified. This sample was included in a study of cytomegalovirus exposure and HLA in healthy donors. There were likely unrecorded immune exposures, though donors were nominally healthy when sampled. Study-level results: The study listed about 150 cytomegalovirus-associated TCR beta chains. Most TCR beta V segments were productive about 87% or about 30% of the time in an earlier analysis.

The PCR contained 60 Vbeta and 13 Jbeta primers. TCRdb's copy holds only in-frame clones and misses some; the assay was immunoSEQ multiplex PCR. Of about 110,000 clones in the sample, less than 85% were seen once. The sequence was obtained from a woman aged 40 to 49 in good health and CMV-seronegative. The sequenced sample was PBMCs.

The CDR3 spells CASSQGHSNTEAFF. The CDR3 DNA reads as TGTGCCAGCAGCCAGGGACATTCGAACACTGAAGCTTTCTTT. V gene TRBV7-8 combines with J gene TRBJ1-1, with D perhaps matching TRBD1 (6 bases). Germline assignment: CDR1 SGHVS and CDR2 FQNEAQ. The CDR3 is made up of 14 amino acids. Between the trimmed V and J ends, which lost 5 bases and 1 base, there was a span of 11 bases.